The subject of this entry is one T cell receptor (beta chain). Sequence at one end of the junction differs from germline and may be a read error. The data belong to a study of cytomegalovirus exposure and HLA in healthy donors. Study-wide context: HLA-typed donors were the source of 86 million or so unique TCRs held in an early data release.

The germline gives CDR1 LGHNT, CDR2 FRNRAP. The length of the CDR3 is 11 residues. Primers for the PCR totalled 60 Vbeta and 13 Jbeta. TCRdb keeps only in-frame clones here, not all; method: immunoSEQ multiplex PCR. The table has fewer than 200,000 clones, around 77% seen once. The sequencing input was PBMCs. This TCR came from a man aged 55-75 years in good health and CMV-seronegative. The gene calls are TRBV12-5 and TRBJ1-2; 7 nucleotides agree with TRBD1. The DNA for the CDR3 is TGTGCTAGTGGTTTGGAGACAGGGTTCTCCTTC. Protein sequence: CASGLETGFSF.